This passage covers 4 T cell receptor beta chains from one sample sequenced in a study of T-cell reconstitution after alpha-beta-depleted transplantation in children. Construction of the TCRbeta library involved unique molecular identifiers. Via MiXCR, TCRdb re-called the PCR reads, giving one row per CDR3 protein. The sample shows a few hundred thousand distinct CDR3 sequences, roughly 7.1% of them seen only once. Sequenced material: PBMCs, taken before TCRalphabeta/CD19-depleted stem cell transplant. Receptor source: a boy aged 2 to 10 with acute lymphoblastic leukemia, due to receive a stem cell transplant.

The sample holds a few counts of this clonotype. The rearrangement joins TRBV27 to TRBJ1-6; D possibly corresponds to TRBD1 (5 bases). The CDR3 is 16 amino acids. The germline V gene encodes CDR1 MNHEY and CDR2 SMNVEV (reference sequence). The V and J ends lost 6 bases and 6 bases respectively, with 18 bases between them. CDR3 in amino acids: CASSDGGAASNSPLHF. The CDR3 DNA is TGTGCCAGCAGCGACGGTGGGGCGGCTTCTAATTCACCCCTCCACTTT.

The table lists this clonotype with a few counts. The V gene is TRBV7-2, the J gene TRBJ2-5, with a weak D call TRBD2 (7 bases). Germline loops: CDR1 SGHTA, CDR2 FQGNSA. There are 16 residues in the CDR3. V lost 1 base and J 0 bases, leaving 12 bases between the germline ends. The CDR3 region is CASSLGGGLNQETQYF. As DNA, the CDR3 is TGTGCCAGCAGCTTAGGGGGGGGCTTAAACCAAGAGACCCAGTACTTC.

A word on this clonotype: A much larger clonotype is one base distant, so this may be a read error. The V and J genes are TRBV20-1 and TRBJ2-2; D not resolved. CDR1 DFQATT and CDR2 SNEGSKA come from the germline V gene (reference sequence). The CDR3 covers 15 residues. The CDR3 sequence is CCAADRLTFTGELFF. The CDR3 region has the DNA TGCTGTGCCGCCGACCGGCTAACTTTCACCGGGGAGCTGTTTTTT.

This clonotype was observed at least ten times. The V and J genes are TRBV3-1 and TRBJ2-1, with TRBD2 as a possible D gene (6 bases). This CDR3 has 15 residues. Germline V gives CDR1 LGHDT, CDR2 YNNKEL (reference sequence). Trimming cost V 1 base and J 5 bases, with 12 bases left between them. DNA of the CDR3: TGTGCCAGCAGCCAAGGGGACGGGAGAGACAATGAGCAGTTCTTC. This sequence encodes CASSQGDGRDNEQFF.